This record concerns one T cell receptor beta chain sequence. As yet, its antigen is unknown. V lost 10 bases and J lost 7; bases outside the gene matches: 8. Germline assignment: CDR1 ENHRY and CDR2 SYGVKD. The CDR3 contains 12 residues. The data belong to a study of blood T cells in healthy people across ages. The study's findings and limits: Strongly correlated with naive T cell percentage was TCR beta diversity.

Next came a second PCR, run for about 6 to 11 cycles, which used a sample-barcoded 5' primer along with a J-beta primer mix. TCRdb ran MiXCR on the 5' RACE reads and lists one entry per CDR3 protein. The table shows approximately 880,000 distinct CDR3 sequences, with roughly 48% occurring only once. The chain links TRBV10-3 to TRBJ1-2; TRBD1 matches 8 bases. The sequencing sample was made of blood. This receptor was identified in a man aged 30-40 years in good health. The CDR3 loop is CATRQGAIGYTF. The CDR3 DNA reads as TGTGCCACCCGCCAGGGGGCAATTGGCTACACCTTC.